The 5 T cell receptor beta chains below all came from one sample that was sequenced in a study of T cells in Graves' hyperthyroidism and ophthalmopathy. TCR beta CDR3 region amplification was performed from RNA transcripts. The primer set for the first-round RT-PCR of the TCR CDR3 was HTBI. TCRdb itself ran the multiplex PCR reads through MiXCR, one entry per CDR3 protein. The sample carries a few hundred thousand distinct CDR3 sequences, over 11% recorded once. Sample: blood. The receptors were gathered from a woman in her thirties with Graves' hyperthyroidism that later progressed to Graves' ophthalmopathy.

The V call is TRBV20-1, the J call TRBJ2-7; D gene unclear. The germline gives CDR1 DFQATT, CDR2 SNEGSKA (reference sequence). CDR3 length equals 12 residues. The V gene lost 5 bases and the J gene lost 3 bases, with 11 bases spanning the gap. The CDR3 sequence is CSAHLDFYEQYF. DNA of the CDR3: TGCAGTGCTCACCTAGATTTCTACGAGCAGTACTTC.

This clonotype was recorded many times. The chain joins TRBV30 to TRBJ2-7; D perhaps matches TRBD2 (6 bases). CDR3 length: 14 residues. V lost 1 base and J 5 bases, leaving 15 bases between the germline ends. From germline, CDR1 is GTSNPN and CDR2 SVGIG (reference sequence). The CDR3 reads CAWSGAGSPHEQYF. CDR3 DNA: TGTGCCTGGAGTGGCGCCGGGAGTCCCCACGAGCAGTACTTC. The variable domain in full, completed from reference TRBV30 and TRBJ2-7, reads SQTIHQWPATLVQPVGSPLSLECTVEGTSNPNLYWYRQAAGRGLQLLFYSVGIGQISSEVPQNLSASRPQDRQFILSSKKLLLSDSGFYLCAWSGAGSPHEQYFGPGTRLTVT.

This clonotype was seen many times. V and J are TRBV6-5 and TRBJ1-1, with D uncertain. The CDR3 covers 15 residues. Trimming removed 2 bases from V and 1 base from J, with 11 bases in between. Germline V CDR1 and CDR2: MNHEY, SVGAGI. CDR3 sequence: CASSYHPGSNTEAFF. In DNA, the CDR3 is TGTGCCAGCAGTTACCATCCGGGATCGAACACTGAAGCTTTCTTT.

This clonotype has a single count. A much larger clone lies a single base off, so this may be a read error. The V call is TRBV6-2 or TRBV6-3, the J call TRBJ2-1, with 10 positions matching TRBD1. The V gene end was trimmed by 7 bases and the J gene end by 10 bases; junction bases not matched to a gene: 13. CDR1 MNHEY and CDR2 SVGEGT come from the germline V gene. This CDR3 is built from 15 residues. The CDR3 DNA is TGTGCCAGCAACGACCCGGGACAGGGGTCTTACGAGCAGTTCTTC. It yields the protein CASNDPGQGSYEQFF.

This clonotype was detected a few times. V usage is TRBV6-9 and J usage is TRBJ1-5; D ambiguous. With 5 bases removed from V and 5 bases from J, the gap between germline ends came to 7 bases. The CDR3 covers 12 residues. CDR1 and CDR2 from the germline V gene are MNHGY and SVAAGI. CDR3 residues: CASSPTHQPQHF. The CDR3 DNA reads TGTGCCAGCAGTCCGACCCATCAGCCCCAGCATTTT.